The entry below describes one T cell receptor (beta chain). The antigen remains undetermined. The source of the sample is a study of identifying expanded T cells in peripheral blood. The repertoire was sequenced with immunoSEQ multiplex PCR; TCRdb's copy has only in-frame clones and lacks some. The profile covers tens of thousands of clones, with about 87% appearing a single time and just over 4.5% taken by the ten largest. The CDR3 has 13 amino acids. Study-wide points: Technical replicates showed about 1.1 changed clones; around 2 weeks 15 to 20; four weeks 19. Clone count variance between two-week samples rose with total template count.

Material: blood. This sequence was found in a person aged 18-69 years in good health. V usage is TRBV21-1 and J usage is TRBJ2-1. TRBV21-1 is noted as a pseudogene. Written as DNA, the CDR3 is TGTGCCAGCAGCAAAGGGGTCGGAAATGAGCAGTTCTTC. It encodes CASSKGVGNEQFF.